This T cell receptor (beta chain) was identified during a study of cytomegalovirus exposure and HLA in healthy donors. Study-wide results and caveats: A later analysis showed TCR association rates differing by HLA locus, peaking at DRB1 and lowest at HLA-C. A later analysis appeared to link common viral pathogens to several of the most significant clusters.

To note about this clone: Antigen: not known.

The CDR3 totals 12 residues. In germline, CDR1 is GTSNPN, CDR2 SVGIG (reference sequence). The V gene lost 5 bases and the J gene lost 6 bases, with 12 bases spanning the gap. PCR amplification relied on 60 Vbeta primers (plus 13 Jbeta primers). TCRdb keeps only in-frame clones here, not all; method: immunoSEQ multiplex PCR. The sample records approximately 190,000 clones, roughly four fifths being singletons. The rearrangement uses TRBV30 and TRBJ2-3; a weak D match, TRBD2 (6 bases). The sequenced sample was PBMCs. The receptor comes from a woman aged 18-30 years in good health and CMV-seropositive. The CDR3 is CAWGTEGDTQYF. The CDR3 nucleotides are TGTGCCTGGGGGACTGAAGGCGATACGCAGTATTTT.